Presented here are 27 T cell receptor beta chains from one specimen sequenced in a study of CD8+ T cells in alopecia areata. cDNA reverse transcribed from extracted RNA served as the sequencing template. The protocol was immunoSEQ multiplex PCR, while the TCRdb copy is restricted to in-frame clones and leaves out a portion. This table has about 160,000 clones, roughly two thirds appearing once. Treatment in this sample: oral pan-JAK inhibitor, 5-10 mg twice daily. The sample was CD4+ T cells sorted from blood, taken at week 4, from a patient treated with tofacitinib. Receptors originate from a human donor with alopecia areata.

The rearrangement joins TRBV6-5 to TRBJ1-3, with D maybe TRBD1 (6 bases). The CDR3 is made up of 14 amino acids. CDR1 and CDR2 (germline): MNHEY, SVGAGI. The germline V and J ends were trimmed by 9 bases and 0 bases, with 12 bases remaining between them. The DNA of the CDR3 is TGTGCCAGTAAACAGGGATTCTCTGGAAACACCATATATTTT. Translation: CASKQGFSGNTIYF.

The rearrangement uses TRBV6-1 and TRBJ2-4, with TRBD1 as a possible D gene (6 bases). The CDR3 contains 17 residues. Trimming cost V 4 bases and J 0 bases, with 16 bases left between them. Looked up from germline, CDR1 is MNHNS and CDR2 is SASEGT. The CDR3 DNA is TGTGCCAGCAGTGCCCCAGCGGACAGCCGAGCCAAAAACATTCAGTACTTC. As protein: CASSAPADSRAKNIQYF.

J is TRBJ2-1 and V is TRBV7-2, with D uncertain. V dropped 3 bases and J dropped 0 bases, with 3 bases sitting between them. Germline CDR1 and CDR2: SGHTA and FQGNSA. This CDR3 is 13 amino acids long. The CDR3 sequence: CASSFVSYNEQFF. CDR3 coding DNA: TGTGCCAGCAGCTTCGTCTCCTACAATGAGCAGTTCTTC.

This clone has a handful of counts. The V gene is TRBV2, the J gene TRBJ1-1; D unresolved. The V end was cut by 8 bases, the J end by 4 bases, with 11 bases between. The CDR3 totals 12 residues. Germline V gene data show CDR1 as SNHLY and CDR2 as FYNNEI. The CDR3 spells CASLKDGTEAFF. DNA for the CDR3: TGTGCCAGCCTAAAGGACGGCACTGAAGCTTTCTTT.

In its sample, this clone was seen once. The chain is built from TRBV5-1 and TRBJ2-7; D is perhaps TRBD2 (6 bases). The V gene lost 6 bases and the J gene lost 6 bases, with 10 bases spanning the gap. CDR1 and CDR2 (germline): SGHRS, YFSETQ. This CDR3 contains 11 residues. The CDR3 DNA reads as TGCGCCAGCAAGGAGGGGAGCGAGCAGTACTTC. Translated, it gives CASKEGSEQYF. Complete variable domain (other parts from reference TRBV5-1 and TRBJ2-7): KAGVTQTPRYLIKTRGQQVTLSCSPISGHRSVSWYQQTPGQGLQFLFEYFSETQRNKGNFPGRFSGRQFSNSRSEMNVSTLELGDSALYLCASKEGSEQYFGPGTRLTVT.

There are a few counts of this clone. This chain connects TRBV11-2 to TRBJ2-3, with D perhaps TRBD1 (6 bases). Trimming shortened V by 5 bases and J by 4 bases, and 13 bases separated the two germline ends. The CDR3 extends over 14 amino acids. Germline CDR1 SGHAT, CDR2 FQNNGV. CDR3 sequence reads: CASSTSRGADTQYF. Written as DNA, the CDR3 is TGTGCCAGCAGCACGTCCAGGGGAGCAGATACGCAGTATTTT.

This rearrangement joins TRBV5-1 to TRBJ1-3, with D possibly being TRBD1 (5 bases). V lost 0 bases and J lost 8, with 12 bases in between. The CDR3 sequence is 14 residues long. Germline V gene data show CDR1 as SGHRS and CDR2 as YFSETQ. In DNA form, the CDR3 reads TGCGCCAGCAGCTTGGGGGGCTTTCCGGACACCATATATTTT. Encoded protein: CASSLGGFPDTIYF.

The rearrangement uses TRBV11-2 and TRBJ2-7, with 8 bases matching TRBD2. The CDR3 is made up of 15 amino acids. Germline V lookup: CDR1 SGHAT, CDR2 FQNNGV. Trimming at V came to 0 bases and at J to 4 bases, leaving 5 bases not matched to a gene. The CDR3 DNA reads as TGTGCCAGCAGCTTAGATGGACTAGCAAGTTACGAGCAGTACTTC. Translated, it gives CASSLDGLASYEQYF.

J is TRBJ2-2 and V is TRBV5-1; D unclear. The V end was cut by 1 base, the J end by 2 bases, with 12 bases between. CDR1 is SGHRS and CDR2 is YFSETQ in the germline V gene. CDR3 size: 16 residues. CDR3 bases: TGCGCCAGCAGCTTGTTCGGAGAGATCAACACCGGGGAGCTGTTTTTT. This sequence encodes CASSLFGEINTGELFF.

V is TRBV7-8 and J is TRBJ2-3; 7 nucleotides agree with TRBD1. CDR1 SGHVS and CDR2 FQNEAQ come from the germline V gene. J gave up 5 bases and V 3 bases, and 5 bases lay outside the gene matches. The CDR3 has 14 amino acids. The CDR3 sequence: CASSLTGPGDTQYF. CDR3 sequence (DNA): TGTGCCAGCAGCTTGACAGGGCCCGGAGATACGCAGTATTTT.

The chain combines TRBV29-1 with TRBJ2-1, with 7 bases matching TRBD1. V gave up 7 bases and J gave up 3 bases; unmatched junction bases: 6. Germline V gives CDR1 SQVTM, CDR2 ANQGSEA. The CDR3 contains 13 residues. Here the CDR3 reads CSGTGVLYNEQFF. CDR3 nucleotides: TGCAGCGGAACAGGGGTCCTCTACAATGAGCAGTTCTTC.

CDR3 bases: TGCGCCAGCAGCTTGGGCCCCGTTAGCACAGATACGCAGTATTTT. Translation gives CASSLGPVSTDTQYF. V and J are TRBV5-1 and TRBJ2-3; D is uncertain. Germline lookup yields CDR1 SGHRS and CDR2 YFSETQ. The CDR3 sequence is 15 residues long. V lost 0 bases to trimming and J lost 0 bases, with 8 bases between them.

In this sample, this clone turned up once. The chain combines TRBV30 with TRBJ1-2, with D perhaps TRBD1 (5 bases). The germline V and J ends were trimmed by 3 bases and 6 bases, with 5 bases remaining between them. CDR1 GTSNPN and CDR2 SVGIG come from the germline V gene (reference sequence). This CDR3 has 10 amino acids. The CDR3 reads CAWSRDGYTF. Written as DNA, the CDR3 is TGTGCCTGGAGCAGGGATGGCTACACCTTC. Full variable domain (missing parts from reference TRBV30 and TRBJ1-2): SQTIHQWPATLVQPVGSPLSLECTVEGTSNPNLYWYRQAAGRGLQLLFYSVGIGQISSEVPQNLSASRPQDRQFILSSKKLLLSDSGFYLCAWSRDGYTFGSGTRLTVV.

The CDR3: CASSLAGTEQYF. In DNA form, the CDR3 reads TGTGCCAGCAGCTTGGCGGGGACCGAGCAGTACTTC. The rearrangement links TRBV5-6 to TRBJ2-7; D tentatively reads TRBD1 or TRBD2 (5 bases each). V lost 0 bases, J lost 6 bases, and 7 bases lay in between. Germline V lookup: CDR1 SGHDT, CDR2 YYEEEE. The CDR3 spans 12 residues.

Notes on this clone: At the DNA level, this CDR3 is encoded by other sequences in the same sample as well. The chain has TRBV6-5 and TRBJ2-5, with D hard to call. The V and J ends lost 0 bases and 5 bases respectively, with 4 bases between them. CDR3 length: 12 residues. CDR1 is MNHEY, CDR2 SVGAGI, per germline. The CDR3 here is CASSYSGETQYF. As DNA, the CDR3 is TGTGCCAGCAGTTACTCCGGGGAGACCCAGTACTTC.

The chain links TRBV5-1 to TRBJ2-7; no clear D. The V gene's germline CDR1 is SGHRS and CDR2 YFSETQ. The V end lost 5 bases, the J end lost 6 bases, and 15 bases lay between the germline ends. There are 13 residues in the CDR3. The CDR3 sequence: CASRELVAPEQYF. The CDR3 DNA reads as TGCGCCAGCAGGGAGTTAGTGGCGCCCGAGCAGTACTTC. Looking up the rest from reference TRBV5-1 and TRBJ2-7 gives the full variable domain: KAGVTQTPRYLIKTRGQQVTLSCSPISGHRSVSWYQQTPGQGLQFLFEYFSETQRNKGNFPGRFSGRQFSNSRSEMNVSTLELGDSALYLCASRELVAPEQYFGPGTRLTVT.

The chain employs TRBV5-6 and TRBJ2-5; D may be TRBD1 (5 bases). Per germline, CDR1 SGHDT and CDR2 YYEEEE. Trimming cost V 0 bases and J 5 bases, with 17 bases left between them. The CDR3 runs 16 residues. The DNA of the CDR3 is TGTGCCAGCAGCTTGGTCTCCCAGGGCTGGTCGGAGACCCAGTACTTC. Translation gives CASSLVSQGWSETQYF.

This clone was seen only a few times. The chain recombines TRBV9 with TRBJ2-6; D remains ambiguous. The CDR3 contains 13 residues. V lost 0 bases, J lost 7 bases, and 5 bases lay in between. Germline assignment: CDR1 SGDLS and CDR2 YYNGEE. The CDR3 coding sequence is TGTGCCAGCAGCGTAGCGGATGCCAACGTCCTGACTTTC. Translation: CASSVADANVLTF.

The chain combines TRBV7-6 with TRBJ2-7; D is unclear. The CDR3 runs to 15 residues. V was trimmed by 5 bases and J by 2 bases, leaving 16 bases between them. In germline, CDR1 is SGHVS, CDR2 FNYEAQ. Here the CDR3 reads CASSRSGLETYEQYF. CDR3 nucleotides: TGTGCCAGCAGCCGATCTGGGCTCGAAACCTACGAGCAGTACTTC.

The CDR3 sequence: CASSSTTGYEQYF. The CDR3 region has the DNA TGTGCCAGCAGCTCCACGACAGGGTACGAGCAGTACTTC. The chain recombines TRBV11-2 with TRBJ2-7, with 7 bases aligning to TRBD1. Germline lookup yields CDR1 SGHAT and CDR2 FQNNGV. This CDR3 comprises 13 residues. V lost 4 bases and J lost 4; bases outside the gene matches: 4.

The V gene is TRBV29-1, the J gene TRBJ1-6; D call uncertain. The CDR3 extends over 12 amino acids. The germline V gene encodes CDR1 SQVTM and CDR2 ANQGSEA. Trimming took off 6 bases at V and 6 bases at J, with 9 bases between the two ends. CDR3 nucleotides: TGCAGCGTCGGCGAAAGTAATTCACCCCTCCACTTT. Translation: CSVGESNSPLHF.

V usage is TRBV30 and J usage is TRBJ1-5, with TRBD1 identical over 8 bases. The J segment lost 4 bases and the V segment lost 2 bases, leaving 4 bases of the junction unmatched. The CDR3 contains 14 residues. Germline loops: CDR1 GTSNPN, CDR2 SVGIG (reference sequence). Here the CDR3 reads CAWSPGQGNQPQHF. The DNA for the CDR3 is TGTGCCTGGAGTCCCGGACAGGGTAATCAGCCCCAGCATTTT.

CDR3 coding DNA: TGCAGCGTTGCGGACGGGAACTATGGCTACACCTTC. Its translation: CSVADGNYGYTF. The genes are TRBV29-1 and TRBJ1-2; D not resolved. V lost 4 bases and J 2 bases, leaving 8 bases between the germline ends. Germline V gene sequence: CDR1 SQVTM, CDR2 ANQGSEA. The CDR3 has 12 residues. Combining the CDR3 with reference TRBV29-1 and TRBJ1-2 gives the whole variable domain SAVISQKPSRDICQRGTSLTIQCQVDSQVTMMFWYRQQPGQSLTLIATANQGSEATYESGFVIDKFPISRPNLTFSTLTVSNMSPEDSSIYLCSVADGNYGYTFGSGTRLTVV.

The CDR3, as DNA: TGTGCCAGCAGGGACAGGCGCTCTGGAAACACCATATATTTT. This codes for CASRDRRSGNTIYF. The rearrangement joins TRBV25-1 to TRBJ1-3; 7 positions agree with TRBD1. Germline CDR1 is MGHDK and CDR2 is SYGVNS. V lost 6 bases, J lost 0 bases, and 2 bases stayed unmatched. The CDR3 spans 14 residues.

The chain couples TRBV6-5 to TRBJ1-2, with 10 bases fitting TRBD1. The V gene end was trimmed by 5 bases and the J gene end by 10 bases; junction bases not matched to a gene: 7. Looked up from germline, CDR1 is MNHEY and CDR2 is SVGAGI. The CDR3 covers 13 residues. CDR3 coding DNA: TGTGCCAGCAGTCTAGACAGGGGGCAATCCTACACCTTC. Protein product: CASSLDRGQSYTF.

The chain couples TRBV5-4 to TRBJ1-2, with D possibly TRBD1 on 6 matching bases. This CDR3 spans 13 amino acids. CDR1 is SGHNT and CDR2 is YYREEE in the germline V gene (reference sequence). V dropped 2 bases and J dropped 3 bases, with 8 bases sitting between them. The CDR3 nucleotides are TGTGCCAGCAGCTTCCCAGGGGACTATGGCTACACCTTC. This codes for CASSFPGDYGYTF.

The chain employs TRBV2 and TRBJ2-5; D is unclear. V lost 4 bases to trimming and J lost 0 bases, with 9 bases between them. Germline assignment: CDR1 SNHLY and CDR2 FYNNEI. The CDR3 totals 14 residues. The CDR3 nucleotides are TGTGCCAGCAGTGTCCTCCAAAACCAAGAGACCCAGTACTTC. The encoded protein is CASSVLQNQETQYF.